Listed below are T cell receptor beta chains from one sample, sequenced in a study of PD-L1 blockade in urothelial cancer. Using immunoSEQ multiplex PCR, the repertoire was profiled, and TCRdb retains in-frame clones only, with some absent. The data hold around 62,000 clones, with roughly 90% observed a single time. This sample comprised PBMCs, obtained around atezolizumab (anti-PD-L1) treatment. The receptors originated from a man in his sixties with urothelial cancer. Both conserved end residues are trimmed from each CDR3. Fields, in order: CDR3 length, V gene, J gene, CDR3 protein.

17,TRBV28,TRBJ2-5,ASSLLRDRGRRFSGTQY
14,TRBV9,TRBJ2-5,ASSVLGTSVGETQY
12,TRBV4-1,TRBJ2-5,ASSGRQGGVTQY
10,TRBV30,TRBJ1-2,AWSTAYYGYT
10,TRBV5-1,TRBJ2-1,ASSLSAGGKF
12,TRBV2,TRBJ1-5,ASRQGGSNQPQH
14,TRBV4-1,TRBJ2-7,ASSQGRLPSSYEQY
13,TRBV5-5,TRBJ1-1,ASNTGTGLYTEAF
13,TRBV27,TRBJ2-1,ASTWMGLGGNEQF
15,TRBV5-1,TRBJ2-7,ASSLDPVRANKYEQY
14,TRBV6-5,TRBJ1-1,ASSYQTGARFAEAF
15,TRBV10-3,TRBJ2-5,AISESYPRLGAETQY
12,TRBV11-3,TRBJ2-7,ASSLDSSPRAQY
11,TRBV6-1,TRBJ2-2,ASPRDRTGELF
11,TRBV19,TRBJ2-7,ASSTSSGSQQY
11,TRBV7-6,TRBJ1-1,ASSRGLGTEAF
13,TRBV18,TRBJ1-2,ASSQEQGVSYGYT
10,TRBV9,TRBJ2-7,ASSVAESEQY
13,TRBV11-3,TRBJ2-2,ASSLSGAWPGELF
14,TRBV25-1,TRBJ2-1,ASSEGLAGSYNEQF
12,TRBV5-6,TRBJ1-2,ASSLGRGTYGYT
16,TRBV7-9,TRBJ1-6,ASSSNTGRLLPNSPLH
16,TRBV6-1,TRBJ1-4,ASSAGDTSITTNEKLF
12,TRBV2,TRBJ2-7,ASSGTSASYEQY
14,TRBV18,TRBJ1-4,ASSPWTGGTNEKLF
16,TRBV10-3,TRBJ2-3,AIRVSRGGGLNTDTQY
11,TRBV30,TRBJ1-4,AWNRGQREKLF
13,TRBV4-2,TRBJ2-7,ASSQSRDTHYEQY
15,TRBV4-1,TRBJ2-3,ASSQWGQGGGTDTQY
13,TRBV18,TRBJ1-6,ASSFGQGMGSPLH
12,TRBV5-1,TRBJ1-1,ASSADRGYTEAF
12,TRBV6-1,TRBJ2-1,ASSRDSSYNEQF
13,TRBV28,TRBJ1-1,ASSSNTGLNTEAF
12,TRBV29-1,TRBJ2-3,SVGEGGGAVTQY
15,TRBV15,TRBJ2-1,ATSREVSGTSYNEQF
11,TRBV5-5,TRBJ2-1,ASSNTSGRGGV
13,TRBV6-5,TRBJ2-3,ASSYGGAYTDTQY
13,TRBV2,TRBJ2-5,ASSESRGFGETQY
11,TRBV10-1,TRBJ1-2,ASSRDSRGGYT
13,TRBV29-1,TRBJ2-7,SVEDSGTGGGEQY
13,TRBV5-1,TRBJ2-2,ASSLQLAGTGELF
15,TRBV7-3,TRBJ2-3,ASSLGGSGGSTDTQY
15,TRBV19,TRBJ1-1,ASSITGTGAMNTEAF
12,TRBV5-6,TRBJ2-7,ASSLRSRVDEQY
14,TRBV27,TRBJ1-3,ASSPLAGAWGNTIY
14,TRBV28,TRBJ2-7,ASKPQGTGISYEQY
13,TRBV7-6,TRBJ1-4,ASSLEAGGVQSPF
11,TRBV6-5,TRBJ2-3,ASGRGFTDTQY
15,TRBV9,TRBJ2-2,ASSVERDRENTGELF
13,TRBV2,TRBJ2-5,ASSVAGGPLETQY